Following are 27 T cell receptor beta chains from one sample sequenced in a study of blood T cells in healthy people across ages. Primers used in a second PCR of about 6 to 11 cycles were a sample-barcoded 5' primer and a J-beta primer mix. TCRdb fed the 5' RACE reads into MiXCR, producing one record per CDR3 protein. The sample has about 730,000 distinct CDR3 sequences; approximately 43% are singletons. The source material was blood. These receptor sequences come from a woman aged 60-70 years in good health.

This clonotype was detected only a few times. The chain carries TRBV20-1 and TRBJ2-1; D is ambiguous. CDR1 and CDR2 from the germline V gene are DFQATT and SNEGSKA (reference sequence). V lost 5 bases, J lost 5 bases, and 4 bases lay in between. This CDR3 is 10 amino acids long. The CDR3 spells CSALHNEQFF. For the CDR3, the DNA is TGCAGTGCTCTCCACAATGAGCAGTTCTTC.

This clonotype was detected a few times. The chain carries TRBV3-1 and TRBJ2-1; 8 bases fit TRBD2. With V trimmed by 7 bases and J by 7 bases, 12 bases remained unmatched. Looked up from germline, CDR1 is LGHDT and CDR2 is YNNKEL (reference sequence). This CDR3 region has 15 residues. As DNA, the CDR3 is TGTGCCAGCATCACAAGTCCGGGGGGGATAAATGAGCAGTTCTTC. Its translation is CASITSPGGINEQFF.

J is TRBJ2-7 and V is TRBV6-2 or TRBV6-3; D call uncertain. CDR3 length: 12 residues. Germline V CDR1 and CDR2: MNHEY, SVGEGT. Deletions cut 5 bases from V and 4 bases from J, with 9 bases between. The CDR3: CASSPHRYEQYF. In nucleotides, the CDR3 is TGTGCCAGCAGTCCCCACAGATACGAGCAGTACTTC.

The chain carries TRBV6-1 and TRBJ1-2; D not certain. Germline V CDR1 and CDR2: MNHNS, SASEGT. The CDR3 covers 16 residues. Trimming pared 5 bases from V and 5 bases from J, leaving 21 bases between. CDR3 protein: CASSNQRTPSAYGYTF. The DNA for the CDR3 is TGTGCCAGCAGTAACCAGCGTACCCCGTCGGCTTATGGCTACACCTTC.

The chain joins TRBV18 to TRBJ2-1; TRBD2 matches 7 bases. Germline CDR1 and CDR2: KGHSH and LQKENI. V was clipped by 5 bases and J by 4 bases; unmatched bases: 8. This CDR3 is built from 15 residues. CDR3 sequence (DNA): TGTGCCAGCTCAACCATAGCGGGCGAGTACAATGAGCAGTTCTTC. Translation: CASSTIAGEYNEQFF.

This clonotype turned up a few times. In nucleotides, the CDR3 is TGCAGTGCTAGTACCGTCGGCGAGCAGTACTTC. This gives the protein CSASTVGEQYF. The chain uses TRBV20-1 and TRBJ2-7; D is unresolved. Germline CDR1 DFQATT, CDR2 SNEGSKA (reference sequence). With 3 bases removed from V and 6 bases from J, the gap between germline ends came to 9 bases. This CDR3 comprises 11 residues.

This clonotype has only a few counts. The chain joins TRBV20-1 to TRBJ2-3; 8 bases are a match to TRBD2. Germline lookup yields CDR1 DFQATT and CDR2 SNEGSKA (reference sequence). CDR3 length: 15 amino acids. The J segment lost 0 bases and the V segment lost 3 bases, leaving 5 bases of the junction unmatched. CDR3 nucleotides: TGCAGTGCTAGGGTCAGCGGGAGTAGCACAGATACGCAGTATTTT. Translation: CSARVSGSSTDTQYF.

This clonotype was counted only a few times. This chain joins TRBV20-1 and TRBJ2-1, with a weak D call TRBD2 (6 bases). The V end lost 2 bases, the J end lost 10 bases, and 21 bases lay between the germline ends. The length of the CDR3 is 15 residues. Germline CDR1 is DFQATT and CDR2 is SNEGSKA (reference sequence). CDR3 residues: CSARLPGDVLGEQFF. CDR3 sequence (DNA): TGCAGTGCTAGACTTCCGGGGGACGTTTTGGGAGAGCAGTTCTTC.

This clonotype was observed a handful of times. The CDR3 DNA is TGTGCCAGCAGCGTAGGTCAACAGGGGACCTATGGCTACACCTTC. Residues: CASSVGQQGTYGYTF. This sequence joins TRBV9 and TRBJ1-2; 7 bases line up with TRBD1. J was trimmed by 4 bases and V by 0 bases; bases with no gene match: 6. Germline CDR1 SGDLS, CDR2 YYNGEE. The CDR3 totals 15 residues.

This clonotype has just one count. One base away lies a much larger clone, so this may be a sequencing read error. V gene TRBV6-2 or TRBV6-3 combines with J gene TRBJ1-2; D possibly corresponds to TRBD1 (5 bases). V shed 5 bases and J shed 6 bases, with 19 bases lying between them. Germline V lookup: CDR1 MNHEY, CDR2 SVGEGT. The CDR3 runs to 15 residues. The CDR3 here is CASSHKDRQRNGYTF. The CDR3 nucleotides are TGTGCCAGCAGTCACAAAGACAGACAACGGAATGGCTACACCTTC.

The rearrangement uses TRBV5-1 and TRBJ1-4, with TRBD1 as a possible D gene (5 bases). The CDR3 runs 15 residues. Looked up from germline, CDR1 is SGHRS and CDR2 is YFSETQ. V shed 3 bases and J shed 6 bases, with 15 bases lying between them. The CDR3 here is CASSYNRGTDEKLFF. Here the CDR3 DNA reads TGCGCCAGCAGCTACAACCGGGGGACGGATGAAAAACTGTTTTTT. Variable domain in full (rest from reference TRBV5-1 and TRBJ1-4): KAGVTQTPRYLIKTRGQQVTLSCSPISGHRSVSWYQQTPGQGLQFLFEYFSETQRNKGNFPGRFSGRQFSNSRSEMNVSTLELGDSALYLCASSYNRGTDEKLFFGSGTQLSVL.

The table lists this clonotype with a few counts. In nucleotides, the CDR3 is TGTGCCAGCAGTTCCCGGACGTCTACTTACAATGAGCAGTTCTTC. Translation gives CASSSRTSTYNEQFF. The chain combines TRBV6-2 or TRBV6-3 with TRBJ2-1; D remains unclear. The germline V gene has CDR1 MNHEY and CDR2 SVGEGT. The CDR3 is 15 residues long. V lost 4 bases, J lost 4 bases, and 14 bases lay in between.

The V call is TRBV12-3 or TRBV12-4, the J call TRBJ2-7; D might be TRBD2 (6 bases). This CDR3 has 13 residues. V was shortened by 5 bases and J by 2 bases, with 10 bases between the two germline ends. In nucleotides, the CDR3 is TGTGCCAGCAGTATCGGACTACCCTACGAGCAGTACTTC. Protein product: CASSIGLPYEQYF.

This clonotype was recorded at least ten times. The CDR3 loop is CASSLTSGGYEQYF. For the CDR3, the DNA is TGTGCCAGCAGCTTGACTAGCGGGGGGTACGAGCAGTACTTC. V and J are TRBV27 and TRBJ2-7, with TRBD2 matching over 13 bases. Germline V CDR1 and CDR2: MNHEY, SMNVEV (reference sequence). V was clipped by 6 bases and J by 4 bases; unmatched bases: 3. The CDR3 loop spans 14 amino acids.

The gene calls are TRBV6-1 and TRBJ2-5, with D possibly TRBD2 on 5 matching bases. Matching the DNA end better, TRBJ2-7 makes the J call doubtful. Germline values: CDR1 MNHNS, CDR2 SASEGT. CDR3 length equals 13 residues. The CDR3 loop reads CASSERGFYEQYF. CDR3 bases: TGTGCCAGCAGTGAACGGGGTTTCTACGAGCAGTACTTC.

This chain joins TRBV30 and TRBJ1-1, with D uncertain. V lost 3 bases and J 5 bases, leaving 13 bases between the germline ends. This CDR3 contains 13 residues. Germline V gene data show CDR1 as GTSNPN and CDR2 as SVGIG (reference sequence). The CDR3 reads CAWREEPGTEAFF. In nucleotides, the CDR3 is TGTGCCTGGAGGGAGGAACCGGGAACTGAAGCTTTCTTT.

This clonotype was counted only a few times. The V gene is TRBV11-2, the J gene TRBJ2-5, with TRBD2 matching over 11 bases. The CDR3 contains 15 residues. V lost 5 bases, J lost 2 bases, and 4 bases stayed unmatched. Germline V gene data show CDR1 as SGHAT and CDR2 as FQNNGV. The CDR3 sequence is CASSVTSGAQETQYF. CDR3 bases: TGTGCCAGCAGCGTGACTAGCGGGGCACAAGAGACCCAGTACTTC.

This clonotype appeared a few times. The chain uses TRBV7-3 and TRBJ2-2, with 8 positions matching TRBD2. Germline CDR1 SGHTA, CDR2 FQGTGA. This CDR3 contains 16 residues. The V segment lost 5 bases and the J segment 4 bases; nucleotides outside the gene matches: 9. The CDR3: CASSRWEREITGELFF. The CDR3 nucleotides read TGTGCCAGCAGCCGCTGGGAGCGGGAGATCACCGGGGAGCTGTTTTTT.

This clonotype was recorded a few times. J is TRBJ1-2 and V is TRBV6-5; D unresolved. The germline gives CDR1 MNHEY, CDR2 SVGAGI. Trimming removed 0 bases at V and 4 bases at J, with 12 bases between. This CDR3 is built from 15 residues. CDR3 sequence reads: CASSYSVSGIYGYTF. The CDR3 nucleotides read TGTGCCAGCAGTTACTCTGTCTCAGGAATCTATGGCTACACCTTC.

V usage is TRBV5-1 and J usage is TRBJ2-5; D unresolved. CDR1 SGHRS and CDR2 YFSETQ come from the germline V gene. V lost 2 bases and J 2 bases, leaving 10 bases between the germline ends. The CDR3 sequence is 14 residues long. The CDR3 here is CASSFDIVQETQYF. CDR3 sequence (DNA): TGCGCCAGCAGCTTTGACATCGTTCAAGAGACCCAGTACTTC.

This clonotype occurred a few times. The gene calls are TRBV29-1 and TRBJ2-3, with TRBD2 matching 13 bases. In germline, CDR1 is SQVTM, CDR2 ANQGSEA. J was trimmed by 2 bases and V by 8 bases; bases with no gene match: 7. The CDR3 consists of 15 residues. CDR3: CSLTGTSGATDTQYF. DNA for the CDR3: TGCAGCTTGACCGGGACTAGCGGGGCCACAGATACGCAGTATTTT.

This clonotype has a handful of counts. This chain joins TRBV7-9 and TRBJ2-1, with a weak D call TRBD2 (6 bases). V lost 5 bases and J 8 bases, leaving 13 bases between the germline ends. CDR1 SEHNR and CDR2 FQNEAQ come from the germline V gene (reference sequence). This CDR3 contains 13 residues. CDR3 region: CASSPRGLDEQFF. CDR3 nucleotides: TGTGCCAGCAGCCCCCGGGGACTCGATGAGCAGTTCTTC.

This clonotype has just a few counts. The CDR3 here is CAISESKGADTGELFF. Written as DNA, the CDR3 is TGTGCCATCAGTGAGTCAAAGGGGGCCGACACCGGGGAGCTGTTTTTT. The rearrangement links TRBV10-3 to TRBJ2-2; 7 bases fit TRBD1. CDR1 ENHRY and CDR2 SYGVKD come from the germline V gene. V shed 0 bases and J 3 bases; nucleotides not matched to a gene: 4. This CDR3 region has 16 residues.

The chain couples TRBV7-9 to TRBJ2-5; D tentatively fits TRBD1 or TRBD2 (5 bases each). Looked up from germline, CDR1 is SEHNR and CDR2 is FQNEAQ (reference sequence). V shed 5 bases and J shed 5 bases, with 18 bases lying between them. The CDR3 is made up of 15 amino acids. The CDR3 loop is CASSPSYGAFETQYF. CDR3 DNA: TGTGCCAGCAGCCCATCATACGGGGCCTTCGAGACCCAGTACTTC.

With respect to this clonotype: A read error may produce the germline difference seen at one junction end. The rearrangement joins TRBV20-1 to TRBJ2-7, with D tentatively TRBD2 (5 bases). Germline CDR1 and CDR2: DFQATT and SNEGSKA (reference sequence). The CDR3 extends over 16 amino acids. The CDR3 spells CSAKSGSKAYKDEQYF. In nucleotides, the CDR3 is TGCAGTGCTAAGAGCGGCTCAAAGGCCTACAAGGACGAGCAGTATTTC.

This clonotype was found many times. The chain employs TRBV5-5 and TRBJ2-3; TRBD1 is a possible D gene (6 bases). Germline V lookup: CDR1 SGHKS, CDR2 YYEKEE (reference sequence). CDR3 length: 12 residues. Trimming shortened V by 1 base and J by 12 bases, and 12 bases separated the two germline ends. DNA for the CDR3: TGTGCCAGCAGCTTGATAAACAGGGTTCAGTATTTT. Amino acid sequence: CASSLINRVQYF.

This clonotype was picked up a small number of times. The chain combines TRBV6-5 with TRBJ2-7; D is ambiguous. In germline, CDR1 is MNHEY, CDR2 SVGAGI. The CDR3 runs to 14 residues. V lost 0 bases and J lost 3, with 9 bases in between. The CDR3: CASSYSGLRYEQYF. In DNA form, the CDR3 reads TGTGCCAGCAGTTACTCCGGGTTGCGCTACGAGCAGTACTTC.